These T cell receptor beta chains were read from a single sample in a study of CD8 T cells in ankylosing spondylitis. TCRdb re-analysed the 5' RACE reads in MiXCR, keeping a single row per CDR3 protein. The table lists 100,000 to 150,000 distinct CDR3 sequences, around 7% of them singletons. The sequencing sample was made of blood, either unsorted or a sorted T cell fraction (not recorded which). These receptors came from a male donor with ankylosing spondylitis or in good health (not recorded which). Both conserved end residues are trimmed from each CDR3. Fields, in order: V gene, CDR3 length, J gene, CDR3 protein.

V: TRBV6-6
length: 10
J: TRBJ2-7
CDR3: ASRDPAYEQY

V: TRBV7-9
length: 13
J: TRBJ2-7
CDR3: ARSLTWVSSYEQY

V: TRBV10-2
length: 14
J: TRBJ2-5
CDR3: ASSATSGRSQETQY

V: TRBV12-3/TRBV12-4
length: 9
J: TRBJ1-1
CDR3: ASSRTGGAF

V: TRBV19
length: 11
J: TRBJ2-6
CDR3: ASSGVGANVLT

V: TRBV6-2/TRBV6-3
length: 15
J: TRBJ2-1
CDR3: ASSATSGTSGYNEQF

V: TRBV15
length: 12
J: TRBJ1-5
CDR3: ATSDPGSGQPQH

V: TRBV6-8
length: 14
J: TRBJ2-5
CDR3: ASSQGLAGSTETQY

V: TRBV5-1
length: 17
J: TRBJ2-3
CDR3: ASSGATSGATWGTDTQY

V: TRBV20-1
length: 10
J: TRBJ2-7
CDR3: SARQADYEQY

V: TRBV15
length: 16
J: TRBJ2-6
CDR3: ATIEVPDHGSGANVLT

V: TRBV20-1
length: 9
J: TRBJ2-3
CDR3: SATRTDTQY

V: TRBV5-1
length: 10
J: TRBJ2-7
CDR3: ASSSNSYEQY

V: TRBV5-1
length: 13
J: TRBJ2-3
CDR3: ASRNSGTSTDTQY

V: TRBV7-9
length: 15
J: TRBJ2-1
CDR3: ASSLFYRLAGANEQF

V: TRBV7-2
length: 14
J: TRBJ2-7
CDR3: ASSLAASGSVYEQY

V: TRBV5-1
length: 12
J: TRBJ2-5
CDR3: ATMQGSFGETQY

V: TRBV6-1
length: 13
J: TRBJ1-5
CDR3: ASSELDYSNQPQH

V: TRBV7-2
length: 11
J: TRBJ2-3
CDR3: ASSEGLADTQY

V: TRBV20-1
length: 12
J: TRBJ1-5
CDR3: SASTDRVNQPQH

V: TRBV6-5
length: 13
J: TRBJ1-6
CDR3: ASNRMGWYNSPLH

V: TRBV5-1
length: 11
J: TRBJ2-7
CDR3: ASSLPGTYEQY

V: TRBV12-3/TRBV12-4
length: 13
J: TRBJ2-7
CDR3: ASSLVQRGDYEQY

V: TRBV20-1
length: 13
J: TRBJ2-1
CDR3: SARELAGYYNEQF

V: TRBV24-1
length: 10
J: TRBJ1-2
CDR3: ATSEVGYGYT

V: TRBV10-3
length: 11
J: TRBJ1-2
CDR3: ASIRWTGDGYT

V: TRBV20-1
length: 12
J: TRBJ2-3
CDR3: SARSPRTTDTQY

V: TRBV7-2
length: 12
J: TRBJ2-1
CDR3: ASSQAHSYNEQF

V: TRBV5-1
length: 14
J: TRBJ2-2
CDR3: ASSLAERENTGELF

V: TRBV5-1
length: 9
J: TRBJ2-3
CDR3: ASSESDTQY

V: TRBV6-2/TRBV6-3
length: 15
J: TRBJ2-2
CDR3: ASLSRTSGDNTGELF

V: TRBV3-1
length: 10
J: TRBJ1-2
CDR3: ASSPSRLGYT